This T cell receptor beta chain was captured by sequencing in a study of glioma-infiltrating T cells after dendritic cell vaccination. Study details: Glioblastoma patients came from Phase I and II dendritic cell vaccination trials. Treatment, given 2003 to 2012, was autologous tumor lysate-pulsed dendritic cell vaccination. Monocyte-derived dendritic cells, cultured 7 to 8 days with IL-4 and GM-CSF, were pulsed with autologous tumor lysate.

V lost 5 bases, J lost 0 bases, and 3 bases stayed unmatched. CDR3 size: 15 residues. The germline CDR1 and CDR2 sequences are MNHEY and SVGAGI. In its sample, this clone was seen once. Time point: after dendritic cell vaccination, including at tumor progression/relapse. All glioblastoma patients lacked an isocitrate dehydrogenase mutation. Libraries were prepared by immunoSEQ multiplex PCR; TCRdb keeps only in-frame clonotypes and omits some of them. The sample contains over 75,000 clones, roughly four fifths of which appear only once. The starting material was blood, obtained after dendritic cell vaccination. The sequence derives from a human donor with glioblastoma. The chain carries TRBV6-5 and TRBJ1-3, with TRBD1 identical over 8 bases. CDR3 residues: CASSRQGTSGNTIYF. In DNA, the CDR3 is TGTGCCAGCAGTCGACAGGGGACCTCTGGAAACACCATATATTTT.